This T cell receptor beta chain was profiled in a study of PD-L1 blockade in urothelial cancer. About the research overall: Patients commenced intravenous atezolizumab, 1,200 mg every 3 weeks, in 2014. Counts from blood samples showed a median of roughly 150,000 T cells. The patients had undergone anywhere from 0 to 3 prior chemotherapy regimens.

Time point in this sample: pretreatment peripheral blood. This clone was detected only once. CDR3 length: 15 amino acids. Germline lookup yields CDR1 MDHEN and CDR2 SYDVKM. V lost 6 bases to trimming and J lost 5 bases, with 14 bases between them. Libraries were prepared by immunoSEQ multiplex PCR; TCRdb keeps only in-frame clonotypes and omits some of them. The table includes around 71,000 clones, 85% detected once. The clonotype comes from a man aged 35 to 55 with urothelial cancer. Sequencing used PBMCs, obtained around atezolizumab (anti-PD-L1) treatment. The chain employs TRBV28 and TRBJ2-6, with D perhaps matching TRBD1 (6 bases). CDR3 sequence: CASSPIGDRANVLTF. In nucleotides, the CDR3 is TGTGCCAGCAGCCCGATCGGGGACAGGGCCAACGTCCTGACTTTC.